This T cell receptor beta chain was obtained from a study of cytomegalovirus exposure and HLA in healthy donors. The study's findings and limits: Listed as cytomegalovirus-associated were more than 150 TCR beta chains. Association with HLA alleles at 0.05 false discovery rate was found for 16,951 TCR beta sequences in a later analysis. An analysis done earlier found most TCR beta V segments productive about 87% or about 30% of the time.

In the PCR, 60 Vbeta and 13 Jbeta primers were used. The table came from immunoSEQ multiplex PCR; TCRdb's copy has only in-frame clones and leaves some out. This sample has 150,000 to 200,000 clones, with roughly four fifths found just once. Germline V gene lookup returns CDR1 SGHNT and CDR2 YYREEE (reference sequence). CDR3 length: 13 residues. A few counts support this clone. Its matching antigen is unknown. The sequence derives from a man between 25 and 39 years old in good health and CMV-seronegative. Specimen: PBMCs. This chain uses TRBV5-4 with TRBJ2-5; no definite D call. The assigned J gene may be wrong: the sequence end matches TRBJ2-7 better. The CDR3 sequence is CASSLTTSYEQYF. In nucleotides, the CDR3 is TGTGCCAGCAGCCTGACAACCTCCTACGAGCAGTACTTC.